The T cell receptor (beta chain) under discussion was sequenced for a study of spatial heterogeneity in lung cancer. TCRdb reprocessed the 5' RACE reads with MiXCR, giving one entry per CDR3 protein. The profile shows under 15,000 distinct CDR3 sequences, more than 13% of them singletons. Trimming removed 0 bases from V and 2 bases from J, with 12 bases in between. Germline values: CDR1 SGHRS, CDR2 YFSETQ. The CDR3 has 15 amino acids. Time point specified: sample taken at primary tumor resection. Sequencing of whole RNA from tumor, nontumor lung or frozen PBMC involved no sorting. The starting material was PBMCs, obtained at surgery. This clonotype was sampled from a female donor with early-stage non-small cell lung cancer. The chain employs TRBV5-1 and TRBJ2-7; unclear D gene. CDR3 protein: CASSLEGNPTYEQYF. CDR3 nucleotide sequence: TGCGCCAGCAGCTTGGAAGGAAACCCTACCTACGAGCAGTACTTC.